One sample yielded the 30 T cell receptor beta chains listed below, sequenced in a study of blood T cell repertoires in COVID-19. The repertoire was sequenced with immunoSEQ multiplex PCR; TCRdb's copy has only in-frame clones and lacks some. The sample lists around 80,000 clones; roughly 77% were seen once. Material for sequencing was peripheral blood. These receptors came from a man aged 50 or older with active or convalescent COVID-19.

As to this clone: Other DNA variants within this sample encode the same CDR3. The chain joins TRBV7-8 to TRBJ1-5; D is possibly TRBD1 (5 bases). CDR1 and CDR2 from the germline V gene are SGHVS and FQNEAQ. Trimming cost V 0 bases and J 2 bases, with 14 bases left between them. The CDR3 runs to 17 residues. The DNA of the CDR3 is TGTGCCAGCAGCTTAGCGATGGGGCGGGGAGGCAATCAGCCCCAGCATTTT. It encodes CASSLAMGRGGNQPQHF.

The V gene is TRBV10-3, the J gene TRBJ2-2, with D possibly being TRBD1 (5 bases). V dropped 0 bases and J dropped 11 bases, with 10 bases sitting between them. The germline V gene encodes CDR1 ENHRY and CDR2 SYGVKD. This CDR3 has 13 amino acids. This chain's CDR3 is CAISESSRGELFF. In nucleotides, the CDR3 is TGTGCCATCAGTGAGTCGAGTAGGGGTGAGCTGTTTTTT.

The chain joins TRBV5-1 to TRBJ2-7; a weak D match, TRBD2 (6 bases). The ends were cut back, 2 bases at V and 2 bases at J, with 8 bases in the middle. Germline lookup yields CDR1 SGHRS and CDR2 YFSETQ. The CDR3 is made up of 13 amino acids. This CDR3 is CASSFGGPYEQYF. Here the CDR3 DNA reads TGCGCCAGCAGCTTCGGAGGGCCCTACGAGCAGTACTTC.

This clone occurred once. The chain carries TRBV7-2 and TRBJ1-2; no definite D call. Germline loops: CDR1 SGHTA, CDR2 FQGNSA. This CDR3 has 15 residues. Trimming removed 1 base from V and 2 bases from J, with 11 bases in between. CDR3 in DNA: TGTGCCAGCAGCTTAGAATTTTCCAGGAACTATGGCTACACCTTC. This sequence encodes CASSLEFSRNYGYTF.

The J gene is TRBJ2-7, the V gene TRBV5-1; weak D call: TRBD1 (6 bases). The ends were cut back, 4 bases at V and 5 bases at J, with 19 bases in the middle. There are 15 residues in the CDR3. The germline CDR1 and CDR2 sequences are SGHRS and YFSETQ. CDR3 bases: TGCGCCAGCAGCCCCCGGGACAAGGCGAAAGACGAGCAGTACTTC. Translation gives CASSPRDKAKDEQYF.

The CDR3 reads CASSLPPWDRGDFYTEAFF. CDR3 in DNA: TGTGCCAGCAGCTTACCCCCGTGGGACAGGGGAGATTTCTACACTGAAGCTTTCTTT. The rearrangement joins TRBV7-2 to TRBJ1-1; 10 bases agree with TRBD1. The ends lost 2 bases at V and 3 bases at J; junction bases unmatched: 15. This CDR3 has 19 amino acids. CDR1 SGHTA and CDR2 FQGNSA come from the germline V gene.

The chain has TRBV5-1 and TRBJ1-1; TRBD1 aligns across 9 bases. This CDR3 contains 13 residues. The V gene end was trimmed by 5 bases and the J gene end by 4 bases; junction bases not matched to a gene: 3. Germline V lookup: CDR1 SGHRS, CDR2 YFSETQ. Here the CDR3 reads CASSQQGATEAFF. As DNA, the CDR3 is TGCGCCAGCAGTCAACAGGGGGCCACTGAAGCTTTCTTT.

This rearrangement joins TRBV6-2 or TRBV6-3 to TRBJ2-2; the D gene is possibly TRBD1 (5 bases). There are 13 residues in the CDR3. Germline CDR1 is MNHEY and CDR2 is SVGEGT. The V end was cut by 5 bases, the J end by 3 bases, with 7 bases between. CDR3 in amino acids: CASSPRDTGELFF. DNA of the CDR3: TGTGCCAGCAGTCCCAGGGACACCGGGGAGCTGTTTTTT.

This clone came up once. This sequence joins TRBV6-6 and TRBJ1-2, with D unresolved. V was trimmed by 3 bases and J by 8 bases, leaving 19 bases between them. CDR1 is MNHNY, CDR2 SVGAGI, per germline (reference sequence). The length of the CDR3 is 15 residues. For the CDR3, the DNA is TGTGCCAGCAGTTATCCCCTCGGCGGGGAGAGGGGCTACACCTTC. It yields the protein CASSYPLGGERGYTF.

The V gene is TRBV5-6, the J gene TRBJ1-2; the D gene is possibly TRBD1 (6 bases). The V and J ends lost 0 bases and 2 bases respectively, with 11 bases between them. Germline V gene sequence: CDR1 SGHDT, CDR2 YYEEEE. The CDR3 is 15 residues long. The DNA of the CDR3 is TGTGCCAGCAGCTTGGATTCAGGGGTGAACTATGGCTACACCTTC. It yields the protein CASSLDSGVNYGYTF.

The chain couples TRBV19 to TRBJ2-5; 7 bases align to TRBD1. Per germline, CDR1 LNHDA and CDR2 SQIVND (reference sequence). The ends lost 5 bases at V and 4 bases at J; junction bases unmatched: 7. The CDR3 contains 14 residues. The CDR3 here is CASSDTDRSETQYF. CDR3 in DNA: TGTGCCAGTAGTGACACGGACAGGTCAGAGACCCAGTACTTC.

This clone was observed a handful of times. The gene calls are TRBV30 and TRBJ1-3; a weak D match, TRBD1 (6 bases). The V end was cut by 5 bases, the J end by 4 bases, with 12 bases between. The CDR3 contains 13 residues. CDR1 GTSNPN and CDR2 SVGIG come from the germline V gene (reference sequence). The CDR3 nucleotides read TGTGCCTGGGCCGGACAGAACGGAAACACCATATATTTT. Its translation: CAWAGQNGNTIYF.

As for this clone: Other DNA variants within this sample encode the same CDR3. The DNA for the CDR3 is TGTGCCAGCAGTTACTCGAAGCCGGGACAAGGGTATGAAAAACTGTTTTTT. It specifies CASSYSKPGQGYEKLFF. The chain is built from TRBV6-2 or TRBV6-3 and TRBJ1-4, with TRBD1 as a possible D gene (6 bases). Trimming stripped 0 bases from V and 6 bases from J, with 17 bases between. Germline values: CDR1 MNHEY, CDR2 SVGEGT. The CDR3 extends over 17 amino acids.

The chain carries TRBV9 and TRBJ2-7; 7 bases fit TRBD2. The V gene's germline CDR1 is SGDLS and CDR2 YYNGEE. This CDR3 spans 13 amino acids. Unmatched junction bases numbered 3, after V lost 3 bases and J lost 3 bases. As DNA, the CDR3 is TGTGCCAGCAGCGGCCTAGCGGACTACGAGCAGTACTTC. Its protein is CASSGLADYEQYF.

DNA of the CDR3: TGTGCCAGCAGCTTATCAGTGGGACTAGCGGGGATCGAGCAGTACTTC. Its protein product is CASSLSVGLAGIEQYF. V usage is TRBV7-9 and J usage is TRBJ2-7; 13 nucleotides agree with TRBD2. After removal of 2 bases from V and 6 bases from J, the junction contained 7 bases not matched to a gene. CDR3 length: 16 residues. Germline V gene lookup returns CDR1 SEHNR and CDR2 FQNEAQ (reference sequence).

The chain combines TRBV30 with TRBJ1-5, with a possible D match to TRBD1 (5 bases). CDR1 and CDR2 (germline): GTSNPN, SVGIG (reference sequence). CDR3 length: 15 amino acids. The V end was cut by 3 bases, the J end by 6 bases, with 18 bases between. The CDR3 region has the DNA TGTGCCTGGAGCCCAAGGGGCCTGTCGGGTCAGCCCCAGCATTTT. The encoded protein is CAWSPRGLSGQPQHF.

This chain uses TRBV2 with TRBJ1-2; 8 nucleotides agree with TRBD1. Germline V lookup: CDR1 SNHLY, CDR2 FYNNEI. V was pared by 6 bases and J by 2 bases, with 5 bases of the junction left unmatched. The CDR3 has 14 residues. Here the CDR3 DNA reads TGTGCCAGCAGGGAGAGACAGGGGAACTATGGCTACACCTTC. This codes for CASRERQGNYGYTF.

This chain joins TRBV6-5 and TRBJ2-3; 7 nucleotides match TRBD2. CDR3 length: 14 residues. Unmatched junction bases numbered 6, after V lost 8 bases and J lost 1 base. Per the germline V gene, CDR1 is MNHEY and CDR2 is SVGAGI. CDR3 region: CASGSGVCTDTQYF. The CDR3 DNA reads TGTGCCAGCGGGAGCGGGGTTTGCACAGATACGCAGTATTTT.

This clone was found once. The chain combines TRBV6-1 with TRBJ1-1; tentative D call: TRBD1 (6 bases). Germline assignment: CDR1 MNHNS and CDR2 SASEGT. Trimming removed 1 base at V and 0 bases at J, with 12 bases between. There are 16 residues in the CDR3. CDR3 nucleotides: TGTGCCAGCAGTGAAGGTAAGGGGGGGATGAACACTGAAGCTTTCTTT. It specifies CASSEGKGGMNTEAFF.

V usage is TRBV6-5 and J usage is TRBJ1-2; maybe TRBD1 (5 bases). CDR3 length equals 12 residues. V was cut by 9 bases and J by 4 bases, with 12 bases left in between. The germline V gene encodes CDR1 MNHEY and CDR2 SVGAGI. The CDR3 nucleotides are TGTGCCAGTGGGGCACGAGGCTATGGCTACACCTTC. This codes for CASGARGYGYTF.

The rearrangement uses TRBV7-2 and TRBJ2-5; TRBD2 might be the D (5 bases). The CDR3 spans 14 residues. Germline CDR1 is SGHTA and CDR2 is FQGNSA. Trimming stripped 4 bases from V and 1 base from J, with 10 bases between. CDR3 DNA: TGTGCCAGCAGCTCGTGGCGGGCCCAAGAGACCCAGTACTTC. It specifies CASSSWRAQETQYF. Based on the CDR3 plus reference TRBV7-2 and TRBJ2-5, the full variable domain is GAGVSQSPSNKVTEKGKDVELRCDPISGHTALYWYRQSLGQGLEFLIYFQGNSAPDKSGLPSDRFSAERTGGSVSTLTIQRTQQEDSAVYLCASSSWRAQETQYFGPGTRLLVL.

Ten or more counts support this clone. The V gene is TRBV6-5, the J gene TRBJ2-4, with D perhaps TRBD1 (5 bases). Trimming left V 6 bases short and J 3 bases short, with 12 bases between. Germline CDR1 reads MNHEY; CDR2 reads SVGAGI. The CDR3 has 14 amino acids. The CDR3 sequence: CASSQGGFKNIQYF. CDR3 DNA: TGTGCCAGCAGCCAGGGCGGTTTCAAAAACATTCAGTACTTC.

The sample holds a few counts of this clone. J is TRBJ2-1 and V is TRBV3-1 (or the pseudogene TRBV3-2); perhaps TRBD1 as D (6 bases). V was shortened by 4 bases and J by 0 bases, with 13 bases between the two germline ends. CDR1 LGHDT and CDR2 YNNKEL come from the germline V gene (reference sequence). The CDR3 covers 16 residues. As DNA, the CDR3 is TGTGCCAGCAGCCCCGGGACAACCCGCTCCTACAATGAGCAGTTCTTC. Amino acid sequence: CASSPGTTRSYNEQFF.

The rearrangement links TRBV12-3 or TRBV12-4 to TRBJ2-7, with no clear D. The CDR3 spans 13 residues. The V and J ends lost 8 bases and 4 bases respectively, with 15 bases between them. CDR3 region: CASLGGHPYEQYF. The CDR3 coding sequence is TGTGCCAGCCTAGGCGGCCACCCTTACGAGCAGTACTTC.

This chain connects TRBV3-1 (or the pseudogene TRBV3-2) to TRBJ2-7; D is ambiguous. This CDR3 comprises 12 residues. Germline-derived CDR1 and CDR2 are LGHDT and YNNKEL (reference sequence). Trimming cost V 1 base and J 6 bases, with 7 bases left between them. The CDR3 loop reads CASSQGKLEQYF. CDR3 nucleotide sequence: TGTGCCAGCAGCCAAGGCAAACTCGAGCAGTACTTC.

This rearrangement joins TRBV25-1 to TRBJ1-1; possibly TRBD1 for D (5 bases). This CDR3 comprises 14 residues. The V and J ends lost 5 bases and 0 bases respectively, with 10 bases between them. The V gene's germline CDR1 is MGHDK and CDR2 SYGVNS. The CDR3 spells CASSHQGVNTEAFF. In nucleotides, the CDR3 is TGTGCCAGCAGTCACCAGGGCGTGAACACTGAAGCTTTCTTT.

This clone came up a few times. CDR3 nucleotide sequence: TGTGCCAGCAGCCCCCAACGGTCGGATGGCTACACCTTC. Translating it yields CASSPQRSDGYTF. The rearrangement uses TRBV7-9 and TRBJ1-2; D gene ambiguous. V lost 5 bases to trimming and J lost 6 bases, with 13 bases between them. This CDR3 region has 13 residues. The germline CDR1 and CDR2 sequences are SEHNR and FQNEAQ (reference sequence).

This rearrangement joins TRBV19 to TRBJ1-1; possible D gene TRBD1, 5 bases. This CDR3 has 16 amino acids. From germline, CDR1 is LNHDA and CDR2 SQIVND (reference sequence). The V gene lost 3 bases and the J gene lost 0 bases, with 14 bases spanning the gap. CDR3 protein: CASSMGGDRMNTEAFF. For the CDR3, the DNA is TGTGCCAGTAGTATGGGGGGGGATCGAATGAACACTGAAGCTTTCTTT.

The chain employs TRBV25-1 and TRBJ2-3; the match to TRBD2 covers 12 bases. The CDR3 has 14 amino acids. CDR1 and CDR2 from the germline V gene are MGHDK and SYGVNS. J lost 4 bases, V lost 7 bases, and 3 bases had no gene match. CDR3 DNA: TGTGCCAGCACCCCTAGCGGGGGGGCAGATACGCAGTATTTT. Amino acids: CASTPSGGADTQYF.

Notes on this clone: Other nucleotide sequences in the sample specify the same CDR3. The rearrangement joins TRBV6-5 to TRBJ1-1; TRBD1 aligns across 7 bases. V shed 6 bases and J 3 bases; nucleotides not matched to a gene: 4. The CDR3 contains 13 residues. CDR1 is MNHEY, CDR2 SVGAGI, per germline. The chain's CDR3 is CASRVQGDTEAFF. CDR3 bases: TGTGCCAGCAGGGTCCAGGGGGACACTGAAGCTTTCTTT.